A selection of T cell receptor beta chains follows, all from one sample in a study of blood T cell repertoires in COVID-19. The assay was immunoSEQ multiplex PCR, and TCRdb's table has in-frame clones only and misses some. The sample consists of approximately 200,000 clones, around four fifths of them appearing once. Sequencing was carried out using peripheral blood. The receptor source for this set is a woman in her sixties or seventies who had recovered from COVID-19. The CDR3 runs from the conserved cysteine through the conserved F or W. D genes are given only for firm matches. The size of a clone is reported for some rows only, either as once, few or many, or as a class for expanded clones.

>TRBJ2-3|TRBV13|-|-
TGTGCCAGCAGCCCGTCGGGGGGCTTCGGAGATACGCAGTATTTT
CASSPSGGFGDTQYF
>TRBJ1-5|TRBV6-2/TRBV6-3|TRBD1|-
TGTGCCAGCAGTTACGGGACAGGGGCTCAGCCCCAGCATTTT
CASSYGTGAQPQHF
>TRBJ1-1|TRBV27|-|-
TGTGCCAGCAGATCCTTGGGAGGGAGGACTGAAGCTTTCTTT
CASRSLGGRTEAFF
>TRBJ2-3|TRBV19|-|-
TGTGCCAGTAGTATAGCCGTGTTAGATACGCAGTATTTT
CASSIAVLDTQYF
>TRBJ2-2|TRBV5-1|TRBD2|-
TGCGCCAGCAAGCCTCTAGCGGGGGAAACCGGGGAGCTGTTTTTT
CASKPLAGETGELFF
>TRBJ2-1|TRBV7-3|TRBD2|-
TGTGCCAGCAGCCCGTGGACTAGCGGGATCAATGAGCAGTTCTTC
CASSPWTSGINEQFF
>TRBJ2-5|TRBV2|-|-
TGTGCCAGCAGTGAAGGGATGAGGGCGGGGCCGTTTAGAGAGACCCAGTACTTC
CASSEGMRAGPFRETQYF
>TRBJ1-6|TRBV30|-|few
TGTGCCTGGAGTATAGAGGGACATGGATCACCCCTCCACTTT
CAWSIEGHGSPLHF
>TRBJ2-3|TRBV11-2|TRBD2|-
TGTGCCAGCAGCCCTTCTGGACTAGCAGGCGATACGCAGTATTTT
CASSPSGLAGDTQYF
>TRBJ1-2|TRBV7-2|-|-
TGTGCCAGCAGCTTACTGCGGACTGACTATGGCTACACCTTC
CASSLLRTDYGYTF
>TRBJ1-1|TRBV4-1|TRBD1|-
TGCGCCAGCAGCCAAGCCCCCGGGACAGGGGTAACTGAAGCTTTCTTT
CASSQAPGTGVTEAFF
>TRBJ2-3|TRBV4-2|TRBD2|-
TGTGCCAGCAGCCAAGGAGGTACTAGCGGGGGGACGTGGGGCACAGATACGCAGTATTTT
CASSQGGTSGGTWGTDTQYF
>TRBJ1-3|TRBV7-9|-|-
TGTGCCAGCAGCTTAACGTACAGGGCTGGAAACACCATATATTTT
CASSLTYRAGNTIYF
>TRBJ1-2|TRBV19|-|-
TGTGCCAGTAGTATAAACCTACAGTATGGCTACACCTTC
CASSINLQYGYTF
>TRBJ2-7|TRBV14|TRBD1|-
TGTGCCAGCAGTAGCAGGACAGGGGGATTGAGCTCCTACGAGCAGTACTTC
CASSSRTGGLSSYEQYF
>TRBJ2-5|TRBV12-5|-|-
TGTGCTAGTGGTTTGGTAAGGGGTGTAACGCGAATAGAGACCCAGTACTTC
CASGLVRGVTRIETQYF
>TRBJ2-5|TRBV10-2|-|-
TGCGCCAGCAGTGGTGGGGGGGAGACCCAGTACTTC
CASSGGGETQYF
>TRBJ1-2|TRBV9|-|-
TGTGCCAGCAGCCCCCGGGGCCAGGGGAACTATGGCTACACCTTC
CASSPRGQGNYGYTF
>TRBJ2-1|TRBV7-9|TRBD2|-
TGTGCCAGCAGCCTCCCGGGGGGGGAGCAGTTCTTC
CASSLPGGEQFF
>TRBJ2-1|TRBV20-1|-|-
TGCAGTGCTAGTCAGGGAAATGAGCAGTTCTTC
CSASQGNEQFF
>TRBJ2-2|TRBV15|-|-
TGTGCCACCAGCCGTCGCCCTCGGACAGATAACACCGGGGAGCTGTTTTTT
CATSRRPRTDNTGELFF
>TRBJ1-5|TRBV30|TRBD1|few
TGTGCCTGGAGTCCTGACAGGGGCAATCAGCCCCAGCATTTT
CAWSPDRGNQPQHF
>TRBJ1-1|TRBV9|-|-
TGTGCCAGCAGCGTGGGGGGGAGGACTGAAGCTTTCTTT
CASSVGGRTEAFF
>TRBJ2-2|TRBV7-2|TRBD1|-
TGTGCCAGCAGCTTAACCTACAGGGGAACCGGGGAGCTGTTTTTT
CASSLTYRGTGELFF
>TRBJ2-5|TRBV25-1|-|-
TGTGCCAGCAGTATAGGGGGCCAAGAGACCCAGTACTTC
CASSIGGQETQYF
>TRBJ1-5|TRBV6-5|-|-
TGTGCCAGCAGTTATCGACAGTATAGCAATCAGCCCCAGCATTTT
CASSYRQYSNQPQHF
>TRBJ2-2|TRBV7-3|TRBD1|few
TGTGCCAGCAGTGGACAGGGGGCCGGGGAGCTGTTTTTT
CASSGQGAGELFF
>TRBJ1-2|TRBV3-1/TRBV3-2|TRBD1|-
TGTGCCAGCAGCCAACGACTCAGGGGGCGATCCTATGGCTACACCTTC
CASSQRLRGRSYGYTF
>TRBJ2-3|TRBV7-3|TRBD2|few
TGTGCCAGCAGCTTAACGGGAGGGAAAGAAGATACGCAGTATTTT
CASSLTGGKEDTQYF
>TRBJ2-5|TRBV11-2|TRBD1|-
TGTGCCAGCAGCCCGGACAGGGTAGAGACCCAGTACTTC
CASSPDRVETQYF
>TRBJ2-5|TRBV4-3|TRBD2|-
TGCGCCAGCAGCCAAGGCCGGTCTAGCGGGGGCCAAGAGACCCAGTACTTC
CASSQGRSSGGQETQYF
>TRBJ2-5|TRBV10-3|TRBD1|-
TGTGCCATCACCTGGGACAGGGGAGAGACCCAGTACTTC
CAITWDRGETQYF
>TRBJ2-3|TRBV7-9|-|-
TGTGCCAGCAGCTCCCAGGGTGGTGCAAGCACAGATACGCAGTATTTT
CASSSQGGASTDTQYF
>TRBJ1-1|TRBV12-3/TRBV12-4|-|-
TGTGCCAGCACACACCAACCGAACACTGAAGCTTTCTTT
CASTHQPNTEAFF
>TRBJ2-3|TRBV5-6|TRBD2|-
TGTGCCAGCAGCCCCTCGTCGGGACTAGTTGATACGCAGTATTTT
CASSPSSGLVDTQYF
>TRBJ2-7|TRBV15|TRBD2|-
TGTGCCACCAGTGAAACACTAGCGGGGGGATACGAGCAGTACTTC
CATSETLAGGYEQYF
>TRBJ2-7|TRBV20-1|TRBD1|once
TGCAGTGCTAGAACAGGGGGCGAGCAGTACTTC
CSARTGGEQYF
>TRBJ2-3|TRBV14|TRBD2|-
TGTGCCAGCAGCCAAGAGTTAGCGGGATTTAGCACAGATACGCAGTATTTT
CASSQELAGFSTDTQYF
>TRBJ2-6|TRBV4-3|-|-
TGCGCCAGCAGCCAAGAAGGGCCGGGGGGGGCCAACGTCCTGACTTTC
CASSQEGPGGANVLTF
>TRBJ1-2|TRBV5-4|-|-
TGTGCCAGCAGCATTGAGGGGAGGAATGGCTACACCTTC
CASSIEGRNGYTF
>TRBJ2-7|TRBV9|TRBD2|-
TGTGCCAGCAGCGTAGGGAACGTAGCGGGGGCGAGAGAGCAGTACTTC
CASSVGNVAGAREQYF
>TRBJ1-4|TRBV6-6|-|few
TGTGCCAGCAGTGCGGTCGGCCTTAGTAATGAAAAACTGTTTTTT
CASSAVGLSNEKLFF
>TRBJ1-5|TRBV6-5|TRBD1|-
TGTGCCAGCAGGGGGACAGGGTTCAATCAGCCCCAGCATTTT
CASRGTGFNQPQHF
>TRBJ2-3|TRBV5-1|-|-
TGCGCCAGCAGCTTTGAACAGGGTACAGATACGCAGTATTTT
CASSFEQGTDTQYF
>TRBJ1-1|TRBV10-3|-|-
TGTGCCATCAGGAGGCCGATGATGAACACTGAAGCTTTCTTT
CAIRRPMMNTEAFF
>TRBJ2-7|TRBV10-2|TRBD2|-
TGCGCCAGCACCTTAGCGGGGGGGCCCTACGAGCAGTACTTC
CASTLAGGPYEQYF
>TRBJ1-2|TRBV9|-|-
TGTGCCAGCAGCGTCGGGGGGGTCGCGTATGGCTACACCTTC
CASSVGGVAYGYTF
>TRBJ1-5|TRBV2|-|-
TGTGCCAGCGAGTCCGGGACTCCTAGCAATCAGCCCCAGCATTTT
CASESGTPSNQPQHF
>TRBJ1-2|TRBV6-5|-|-
TGTGCCAGCAGTTACTCGTTACAGGGACCCGGCTACACCTTC
CASSYSLQGPGYTF
>TRBJ1-1|TRBV5-1|-|-
TGCGCCAGCAGGCGGATAGGTGGCGCGAACACTGAAGCTTTCTTT
CASRRIGGANTEAFF
>TRBJ1-5|TRBV6-5|TRBD1|-
TGTGCCAGCACCAGGACAGGGGCGGATCAGCCCCAGCATTTT
CASTRTGADQPQHF
>TRBJ1-5|TRBV5-5|-|-
TGTGCCAGCAGCTTGGACATCCGCAACCAGCCCCAGCATTTT
CASSLDIRNQPQHF